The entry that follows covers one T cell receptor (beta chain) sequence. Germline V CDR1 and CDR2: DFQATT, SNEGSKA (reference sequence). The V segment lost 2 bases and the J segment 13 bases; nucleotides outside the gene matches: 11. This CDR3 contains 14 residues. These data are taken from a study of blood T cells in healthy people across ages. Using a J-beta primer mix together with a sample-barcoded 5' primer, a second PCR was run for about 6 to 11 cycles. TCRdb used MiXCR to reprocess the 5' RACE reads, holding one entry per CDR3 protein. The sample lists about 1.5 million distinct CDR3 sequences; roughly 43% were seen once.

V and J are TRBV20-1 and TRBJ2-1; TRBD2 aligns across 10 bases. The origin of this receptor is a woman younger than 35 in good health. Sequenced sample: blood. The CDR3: CSARRTSGSETQFF. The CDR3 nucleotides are TGCAGTGCTAGACGGACTAGCGGTAGTGAGACCCAGTTCTTC.